This T cell receptor (beta chain) was obtained from a study of T cell changes during pregnancy in multiple sclerosis. TCRdb's table, derived via immunoSEQ multiplex PCR, lists solely in-frame clones and lacks some. The table includes about 70,000 clones, roughly 94% detected once. This clone was counted once. Sequenced material: peripheral blood, taken in the third trimester of pregnancy. The clonotype originates from a female donor with multiple sclerosis, enrolled in a pregnancy study.

The CDR3 spells CASSYGVGSPLHF. The CDR3, as DNA: TGTGCCAGCAGCTACGGGGTAGGATCACCCCTCCACTTT. V and J are TRBV7-2 and TRBJ1-6; unclear D gene. The CDR3 sequence is 13 residues long. Deletions cut 4 bases from V and 10 bases from J, with 11 bases between. Germline loops: CDR1 SGHTA, CDR2 FQGNSA.